Below, one T cell receptor (beta chain) is given with its context. Its antigen remains unknown. Sequencing was performed with immunoSEQ multiplex PCR; in TCRdb, only in-frame clones are kept and a portion is missing. Of 350,000 to 400,000 clones listed, around nine tenths were seen once; the top ten hold 3.5%. The treatment was: roughly 20 received Ad26.COV2.S at low or high dose, single or two shots; 5 received placebo; per-sample allocation not given. The investigators took samples on day 63 after the first vaccine or placebo injection. These data are taken from a study of Ad26.COV2.S vaccination and SARS-CoV-2 variants. Broader study findings: Relative to placebo recipients, vaccine recipients exhibited elevated spike-specific TCR breadth.

The TCR was taken from a person between 18 and 60 years old who received the Ad26.COV2.S COVID-19 vaccine or a placebo. The sample was peripheral blood, taken in a trial of Ad26.COV2.S vaccine versus placebo.

DNA of the CDR3: TGTGCCAGCAGCTTGTGGCCCGACCCGGCAGGGGTCGCAGATACGCAGTATTTT. Translating it yields CASSLWPDPAGVADTQYF. V gene TRBV5-4 combines with J gene TRBJ2-3; TRBD1 might be the D (6 bases). The CDR3 is 18 amino acids. V was clipped by 1 base and J by 4 bases, with 22 bases between them. Germline values: CDR1 SGHNT, CDR2 YYREEE (reference sequence). Full variable domain (rest looked up from reference TRBV5-4 and TRBJ2-3): ETGVTQSPTHLIKTRGQQVTLRCSSQSGHNTVSWYQQALGQGPQFIFQYYREEENGRGNFPPRFSGLQFPNYSSELNVNALELDDSALYLCASSLWPDPAGVADTQYFGPGTRLTVL.